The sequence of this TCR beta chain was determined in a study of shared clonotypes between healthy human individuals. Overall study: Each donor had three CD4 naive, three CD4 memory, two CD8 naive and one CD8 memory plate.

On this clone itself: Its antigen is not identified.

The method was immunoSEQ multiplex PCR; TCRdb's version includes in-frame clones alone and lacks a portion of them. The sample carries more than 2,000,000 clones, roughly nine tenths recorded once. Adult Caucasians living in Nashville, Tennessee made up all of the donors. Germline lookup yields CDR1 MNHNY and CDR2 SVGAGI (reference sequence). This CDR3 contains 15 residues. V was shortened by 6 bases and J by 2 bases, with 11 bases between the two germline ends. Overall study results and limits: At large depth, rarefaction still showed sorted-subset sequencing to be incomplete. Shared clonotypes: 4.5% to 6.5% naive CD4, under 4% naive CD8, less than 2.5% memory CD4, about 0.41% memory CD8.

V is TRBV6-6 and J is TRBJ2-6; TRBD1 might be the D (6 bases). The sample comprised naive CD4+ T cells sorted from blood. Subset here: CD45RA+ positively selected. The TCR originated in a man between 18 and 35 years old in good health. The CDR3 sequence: CASSLQGPGANVLTF. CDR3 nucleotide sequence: TGTGCCAGCAGCCTACAGGGTCCTGGGGCCAACGTCCTGACTTTC.